This is a list of T cell receptor beta chains from one sample in a study of T-cell memory formation after mild COVID-19. TCRdb re-called the 5' RACE reads with MiXCR, one entry per CDR3 protein. The sample shows 400,000 to 500,000 distinct CDR3 sequences, about 20% of them seen only once. Sequenced material: PBMCs or a T cell subset sorted from them (not recorded which). The receptors derive from an adult woman who had mild COVID-19 (a few samples of this study predate the infection). Cell type and time point are not known. CDR3s include the opening cysteine and the closing phenylalanine or tryptophan. The D gene is left open where the match is weak. Part of the rows lack a size; the others show once, few, many or a class for expanded clones.

clone_size | cdr3_length | j_call | v_call | d_call | cdr3_aa | cdr3_nt
- | 13 | TRBJ2-1 | TRBV5-1 | TRBD1 | CASSLGGTDEQFF | TGCGCCAGCAGCTTGGGGGGGACAGATGAGCAGTTCTTC
- | 17 | TRBJ2-7 | TRBV7-2 | TRBD2 | CASSLALSGSSSYEQYF | TGTGCCAGCAGCTTAGCGCTTAGCGGGTCGAGCTCCTACGAGCAGTACTTC
- | 14 | TRBJ1-2 | TRBV20-1 | TRBD1 | CSARPTGLSYGYTF | TGCAGTGCTAGACCGACAGGGTTGAGCTATGGCTACACCTTC
many | 13 | TRBJ1-1 | TRBV2 | - | CASSGGMNTEAFF | TGTGCCAGCAGTGGGGGCATGAACACTGAAGCTTTCTTT
- | 14 | TRBJ1-2 | TRBV5-6 | - | CASSLAGQAYGYTF | TGTGCCAGCAGCTTGGCGGGTCAGGCGTATGGCTACACCTTC
few | 11 | TRBJ2-3 | TRBV21-1 | - | CAIQAGDTQYF | TGTGCCATCCAAGCGGGAGATACGCAGTATTTT
- | 16 | TRBJ2-1 | TRBV5-1 | TRBD2 | CASSLVAGDSYNEQFF | TGCGCCAGCAGCTTAGTAGCGGGCGACTCCTACAATGAGCAGTTCTTC
few | 17 | TRBJ2-3 | TRBV20-1 | TRBD2 | CSAPGTSGRANMDTQYF | TGCAGTGCTCCCGGGACTAGCGGGAGGGCCAACATGGATACGCAGTATTTT
few | 12 | TRBJ2-5 | TRBV15 | - | CATEGVAETQYF | TGTGCCACCGAAGGGGTGGCGGAGACCCAGTACTTC
- | 13 | TRBJ2-1 | TRBV5-1 | - | CASSLLLGDEQFF | TGCGCCAGCAGCTTGCTACTTGGGGATGAGCAGTTCTTC
many | 15 | TRBJ2-7 | TRBV7-2 | TRBD2 | CASSLGASGIYEQYF | TGTGCCAGCAGCTTAGGTGCTAGCGGGATTTACGAGCAGTACTTC
- | 18 | TRBJ2-3 | TRBV9 | TRBD2 | CASSVGDELAGRADTQYF | TGTGCCAGCAGCGTAGGCGACGAACTAGCGGGGAGGGCAGATACGCAGTATTTT
- | 13 | TRBJ2-1 | TRBV24-1 | - | CATSARRVNEQFF | TGTGCCACCTCGGCGAGGAGGGTAAATGAGCAGTTCTTC
- | 11 | TRBJ2-7 | TRBV20-1 | - | CSPKQGDEQYF | TGCAGTCCAAAACAGGGCGACGAGCAGTACTTC
few | 14 | TRBJ2-5 | TRBV15 | TRBD1 | CATSPRTGKETQYF | TGTGCCACCAGCCCCCGGACAGGAAAAGAGACCCAGTACTTC
- | 16 | TRBJ1-1 | TRBV27 | - | CASSVWTARGNTEAFF | TGTGCCAGCAGTGTCTGGACAGCCCGAGGGAACACTGAAGCTTTCTTT
- | 16 | TRBJ1-6 | TRBV25-1 | - | CASSDGRTVYNSPLHF | TGTGCCAGCAGTGATGGGCGCACCGTCTATAATTCACCCCTCCACTTT
- | 16 | TRBJ2-3 | TRBV7-2 | - | CASSLVTGSGTDTQYF | TGTGCCAGCAGCTTAGTGACGGGGAGTGGGACAGATACGCAGTATTTT
- | 15 | TRBJ2-5 | TRBV5-1 | TRBD1 | CASSLEGTASETQYF | TGCGCCAGCAGCTTGGAAGGGACAGCCTCGGAGACCCAGTACTTC
few | 14 | TRBJ2-3 | TRBV20-1 | - | CSANRDREGDTQYF | TGCAGTGCTAACAGGGATAGAGAGGGAGATACGCAGTATTTT
- | 16 | TRBJ2-2 | TRBV4-3 | TRBD2 | CASSQDVAGGTGELFF | TGCGCCAGCAGCCAAGATGTGGCGGGAGGGACCGGGGAGCTGTTTTTT
- | 13 | TRBJ2-1 | TRBV6-6 | TRBD2 | CASRRGRHNEQFF | TGTGCCAGCAGGCGGGGGAGACACAATGAGCAGTTCTTC
- | 16 | TRBJ2-1 | TRBV7-9 | TRBD1 | CASSSARQGQYNEQFF | TGTGCCAGCAGCTCTGCCCGACAGGGTCAATACAATGAGCAGTTCTTC
- | 14 | TRBJ2-3 | TRBV4-1 | - | CASSQVAPTDTQYF | TGCGCCAGCAGCCAAGTGGCACCGACAGATACGCAGTATTTT
few | 15 | TRBJ1-2 | TRBV5-5 | TRBD1 | CASSLDGQGNYGYTF | TGTGCCAGCAGCTTGGACGGACAGGGTAACTATGGCTACACCTTC
few | 16 | TRBJ1-5 | TRBV6-5 | - | CASSPGQIYSNQPQHF | TGTGCCAGCAGCCCAGGACAGATTTATAGCAATCAGCCCCAGCATTTT
- | 13 | TRBJ1-2 | TRBV7-6 | - | CASSLWGARSYTF | TGTGCCAGCAGCTTATGGGGGGCCCGGAGCTACACCTTC
- | 15 | TRBJ2-7 | TRBV5-1 | TRBD1 | CASSLEGTVTYEQYF | TGCGCCAGCAGCTTGGAAGGGACAGTAACCTACGAGCAGTACTTC
few | 14 | TRBJ2-4 | TRBV27 | - | CASSPRQTENIQYF | TGTGCCAGCAGTCCGAGGCAGACGGAAAACATTCAGTACTTC
- | 14 | TRBJ2-1 | TRBV19 | - | CASSMIQGRNEQFF | TGTGCCAGTAGTATGATACAGGGTCGCAATGAGCAGTTCTTC
few | 13 | TRBJ2-7 | TRBV6-7 | TRBD1 | CASRWGRGHEQYF | TGTGCCAGCAGGTGGGGCAGGGGGCACGAGCAGTACTTC
- | 15 | TRBJ2-2 | TRBV12-3/TRBV12-4 | TRBD2 | CASRTTSGNTGELFF | TGTGCCAGCAGGACGACTAGCGGGAACACCGGGGAGCTGTTTTTT
- | 18 | TRBJ2-5 | TRBV9 | TRBD2 | CASSVLAGGPDPQETQYF | TGTGCCAGCAGCGTACTAGCGGGGGGACCCGACCCGCAAGAGACCCAGTACTTC
- | 16 | TRBJ2-1 | TRBV15 | TRBD1 | CATSRGAARGHNEQFF | TGTGCCACCAGCAGGGGTGCTGCCAGGGGGCACAATGAGCAGTTCTTC
- | 17 | TRBJ2-6 | TRBV24-1 | - | CATSDSDGTSGANVLTF | TGTGCCACCAGTGATTCGGACGGAACATCTGGGGCCAACGTCCTGACTTTC
- | 14 | TRBJ2-2 | TRBV5-1 | - | CASSLNPWTGELFF | TGCGCCAGCAGCTTGAATCCCTGGACCGGGGAGCTGTTTTTT
few | 15 | TRBJ1-2 | TRBV7-9 | - | CASSAATGWVDGYTF | TGTGCCAGCAGCGCCGCGACAGGATGGGTTGATGGCTACACCTTC
- | 15 | TRBJ2-7 | TRBV19 | TRBD2 | CASSARTSGSNEQYF | TGTGCCAGTAGTGCCCGGACTAGCGGGAGTAACGAGCAGTACTTC
- | 16 | TRBJ1-1 | TRBV28 | - | CASSSAQQGAGTEAFF | TGTGCCAGCAGTTCGGCGCAACAGGGTGCGGGCACTGAAGCTTTCTTT
- | 12 | TRBJ2-3 | TRBV29-1 | - | CSAGTYGNTQYF | TGCAGCGCAGGGACTTATGGCAATACGCAGTATTTT
few | 15 | TRBJ2-3 | TRBV20-1 | TRBD2 | CSAPPSGDLTDTQYF | TGCAGTGCTCCGCCTAGCGGGGACCTCACAGATACGCAGTATTTT
- | 15 | TRBJ1-1 | TRBV19 | - | CASSIPMGRYTEAFF | TGTGCCAGTAGTATCCCCATGGGAAGATACACTGAAGCTTTCTTT
- | 14 | TRBJ1-2 | TRBV24-1 | - | CATSDALTDGGYTF | TGTGCCACCAGTGACGCCCTGACGGATGGCGGCTACACCTTC
few | 14 | TRBJ2-7 | TRBV11-3 | TRBD1 | CASSAGDRAYEQYF | TGTGCCAGCAGCGCGGGGGACAGGGCCTACGAGCAGTACTTC
- | 13 | TRBJ2-4 | TRBV7-9 | - | CASSINRANIQYF | TGTGCCAGCAGTATAAACCGGGCGAACATTCAGTACTTC